This T cell receptor beta chain derives from a study of T cell repertoires in cytomegalovirus infection. Germline CDR1 is SGHDN and CDR2 is FVKESK. The CDR3 sequence is 14 residues long. Each CDR3 protein gets one entry after TCRdb re-called the reads with MiXCR. The sample includes approximately 500,000 distinct CDR3 sequences, 15% to 20% of them seen just once. About this clonotype itself: Compared with germline, one end of the junction differs, possibly owing to a read error.

The TCR originated in a human donor in good health (CMV status not recorded). Some clones in this sample may be carry-over from other donors' samples. The V and J genes are TRBV14 and TRBJ2-3; TRBD1 might be the D (5 bases). Sequencing used CD8+ T cells from PBMCs. Here the CDR3 DNA reads TGTGCCAGCAGCCAAGAAGGCCTGACAGATATGCAGTATTTT. Encoded protein: CASSQEGLTDMQYF.